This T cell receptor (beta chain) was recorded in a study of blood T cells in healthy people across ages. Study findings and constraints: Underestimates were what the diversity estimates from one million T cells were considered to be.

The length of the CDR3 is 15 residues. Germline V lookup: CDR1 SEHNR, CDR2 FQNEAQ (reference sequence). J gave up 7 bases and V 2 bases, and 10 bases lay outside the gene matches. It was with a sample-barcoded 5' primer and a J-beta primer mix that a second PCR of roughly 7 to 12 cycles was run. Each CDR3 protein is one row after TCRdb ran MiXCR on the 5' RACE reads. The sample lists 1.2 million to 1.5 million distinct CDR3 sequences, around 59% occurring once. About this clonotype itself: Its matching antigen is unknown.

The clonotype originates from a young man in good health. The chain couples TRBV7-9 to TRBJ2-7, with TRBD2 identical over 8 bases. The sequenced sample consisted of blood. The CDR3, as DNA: TGTGCCAGCAGCTTATTACTAGCGGTGGATGGGGAGCAGTACTTC. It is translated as CASSLLLAVDGEQYF.